This is a list of T cell receptor beta chains from one sample in a study of CD8 T cells in Susac syndrome. TCRdb ran MiXCR on the immunoSEQ multiplex PCR reads and lists one entry per CDR3 protein. The sample lists under 550,000 distinct CDR3 sequences; about 85% were seen once. Sequencing was carried out using CD8+ T cells from PBMCs. Receptors originate from a human donor with multiple sclerosis. CDR3s include the opening cysteine and the closing phenylalanine or tryptophan. The D gene is left open where the match is weak. Clone size is not always given. Where it is, it says once, few, many or a class for expanded clones.

d_call	v_call	j_call	clone_size	cdr3_nt	cdr3_aa
TRBD1	TRBV5-6	TRBJ2-7	few	TGTGCCAGCGAACCGGGACAGGGGGTGAGAGAGCAGTACTTC	CASEPGQGVREQYF
.	TRBV23-1	TRBJ1-6	.	TGCGCCAGCAGCCGGACACCGAGCTCCTATAATTCACCCCTCCACTTT	CASSRTPSSYNSPLHF
TRBD2	TRBV6-1	TRBJ2-3	.	TGTGCCAGCACCCGGGGGGGAGATACGCAGTATTTT	CASTRGGDTQYF
TRBD2	TRBV9	TRBJ2-3	.	TGTGCCAGCAGCGTAGCCTTAGCGGGGGCCAACGGGACAGATACGCAGTATTTT	CASSVALAGANGTDTQYF
TRBD2	TRBV29-1	TRBJ2-1	.	TGCAGCGTAGGACTAGCGGAGCCGAGCTCCTACAATGAGCAGTTCTTC	CSVGLAEPSSYNEQFF
.	TRBV4-1	TRBJ1-1	.	TGCGCCAGCAGCCGTCTAGGTGATACTGAAGCTTTCTTT	CASSRLGDTEAFF
.	TRBV19	TRBJ2-7	.	TGTGCCAGTAGTATAGAGGGTGCGGGACCCTCACCTTCCTACGAGCAGTGCTTC	CASSIEGAGPSPSYEQCF
.	TRBV5-1	TRBJ2-3	.	TGCGCCAGCAGCTTGGCCGGGCGCGAACCCACAGATACGCAGTATTTT	CASSLAGREPTDTQYF
.	TRBV11-2	TRBJ2-2	.	TGTGCCAGCAGCTATATAGCGGCCGGGGAGCTGTTTTTT	CASSYIAAGELFF
.	TRBV19	TRBJ2-3	.	TGTGCCAGTAGTCCAGCGGCGGGGGATACGCAGTATTTT	CASSPAAGDTQYF
TRBD1	TRBV27	TRBJ2-7	.	TGTGCCAGCACTCCCCGGACAGGGAACGAGCAGTACTTC	CASTPRTGNEQYF
.	TRBV19	TRBJ2-1	.	TGTGCCAGTGCGGGGGCGCTCCAAGAGCAGTTCTTC	CASAGALQEQFF
.	TRBV4-1	TRBJ1-2	.	TGCGCCAGCAGCCAAGATGGCACAACTAACTATGGCTACACCTTC	CASSQDGTTNYGYTF
.	TRBV19	TRBJ2-1	.	TGTGCCAGTAGTATTAAACTGTCACAGGGTTGGAATGAGCAGTTCTTC	CASSIKLSQGWNEQFF
TRBD1	TRBV27	TRBJ1-1	.	TGTGCCAGCAGTTTAAGATACAGGGGAGGTGGGACTGAAGCTTTCTTT	CASSLRYRGGGTEAFF
.	TRBV4-1	TRBJ1-1	.	TGCGCCAGCAGCCAGGGTTACGGGGTCCTAGGCGCTGAAGCTTTCTTT	CASSQGYGVLGAEAFF
TRBD1	TRBV27	TRBJ2-7	.	TGTGCCAGCAGTTTCGGACAGGACATCGGGGAGCAGTACTTC	CASSFGQDIGEQYF
TRBD1	TRBV2	TRBJ1-5	.	TGTGCCAGCAGTGGCAGGGGGAAGCCCCAGCATTTT	CASSGRGKPQHF
.	TRBV6-1	TRBJ2-7	few	TGTGCCAGCAGGACGGGGTCGGGTTACGAGCAGTACTTC	CASRTGSGYEQYF
.	TRBV3-1	TRBJ2-1	.	TGTGCCAGCAGCCAAGCAACAGGGAGCTACAATGAGCAGTTCTTC	CASSQATGSYNEQFF
TRBD1	TRBV12-3/TRBV12-4	TRBJ1-5	.	TGTGCCAGCAGTCCAGGGACAGGTCAGCCCCAGCATTTT	CASSPGTGQPQHF
TRBD1	TRBV4-1	TRBJ2-1	.	TGCGCCAGCAGCCATCCCGGACAGGTCTACAATGAGCAGTTCTTC	CASSHPGQVYNEQFF
.	TRBV5-6	TRBJ1-5	.	TGTGCCAGCAGCTCGACAGGCGTACGCCAGCCCCAGCATTTT	CASSSTGVRQPQHF
.	TRBV20-1	TRBJ1-4	.	TGCAGTGCTATCCCAGTCGGGGTTACTCGGCGTGATGAAAAACTGTTTTTT	CSAIPVGVTRRDEKLFF
.	TRBV7-6	TRBJ1-1	.	TGTGCCAGCAGCTTACACGTGAACACTGAAGCTTTCTTT	CASSLHVNTEAFF
.	TRBV9	TRBJ1-1	.	TGTGCCAGCAGCGTATTAGTGAACACTGAAGCTTTCTTT	CASSVLVNTEAFF
.	TRBV29-1	TRBJ2-5	.	TGCAGCGTTGAAACGGTGAAAGAGACCCAGTACTTC	CSVETVKETQYF
TRBD1	TRBV4-1	TRBJ2-7	.	TGCGCCAGCAGCCAAGACCCGGGACAGGGTAGCGAGCAGTACTTC	CASSQDPGQGSEQYF
.	TRBV7-9	TRBJ1-1	.	TGTGCCAGCAGTACCCCCGGACTGAACACTGAAGCTTTCTTT	CASSTPGLNTEAFF
.	TRBV6-2/TRBV6-3	TRBJ1-1	.	TGTGCCAGCAGGATACAGGAAGCTTTCTTT	CASRIQEAFF
.	TRBV25-1	TRBJ1-3	.	TGTGCCAGCAGTTCCGTACCTGGCTACACCATATATTTT	CASSSVPGYTIYF